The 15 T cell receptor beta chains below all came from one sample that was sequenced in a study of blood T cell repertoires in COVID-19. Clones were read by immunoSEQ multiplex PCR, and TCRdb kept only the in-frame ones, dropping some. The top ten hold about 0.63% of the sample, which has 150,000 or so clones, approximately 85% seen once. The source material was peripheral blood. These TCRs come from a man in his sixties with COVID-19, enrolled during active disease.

In DNA, the CDR3 is TGCGCCAGCAGTGAGTCGGGGGGGGACCGCTACGAGCAGTACTTC. Its protein is CASSESGGDRYEQYF. The chain joins TRBV10-2 to TRBJ2-7; TRBD2 matches 7 bases. The trim removed 0 bases at V and 3 bases at J, leaving 5 bases unmatched. Germline V gene data show CDR1 as WSHSY and CDR2 as SAAADI. This CDR3 is built from 15 residues.

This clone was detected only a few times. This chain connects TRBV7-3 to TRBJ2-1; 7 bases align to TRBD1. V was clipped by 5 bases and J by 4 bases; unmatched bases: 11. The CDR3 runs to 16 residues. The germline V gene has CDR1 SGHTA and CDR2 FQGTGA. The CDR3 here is CASSPTPGTVYNEQFF. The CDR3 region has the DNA TGTGCCAGCAGCCCAACACCCGGGACAGTGTACAATGAGCAGTTCTTC.

The CDR3 sequence: CASSSISGTGAYEQYF. The CDR3 region has the DNA TGCGCCAGCAGCTCAATCTCCGGGACAGGGGCCTACGAGCAGTACTTC. J is TRBJ2-7 and V is TRBV5-1, with TRBD1 matching 10 bases. The germline gives CDR1 SGHRS, CDR2 YFSETQ. V trimming: 3 bases; J trimming: 2 bases; junction bases outside the gene matches: 8. The CDR3 loop spans 16 amino acids.

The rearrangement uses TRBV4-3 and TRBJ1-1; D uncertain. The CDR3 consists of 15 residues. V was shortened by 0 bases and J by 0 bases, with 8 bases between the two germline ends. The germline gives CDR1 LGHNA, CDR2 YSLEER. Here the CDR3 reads CASSQDPGVNTEAFF. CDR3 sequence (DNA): TGCGCCAGCAGCCAAGATCCCGGGGTGAACACTGAAGCTTTCTTT.

The CDR3 DNA follows: TGCAGCGTTGAAGATGTTTGGACAGGGGCCCGCGAGCAGTACTTC. Residues: CSVEDVWTGAREQYF. V gene TRBV29-1 combines with J gene TRBJ2-7, with TRBD1 identical over 9 bases. The CDR3 totals 15 residues. Trimming at V came to 0 bases and at J to 6 bases, leaving 9 bases not matched to a gene. The germline CDR1 and CDR2 sequences are SQVTM and ANQGSEA.

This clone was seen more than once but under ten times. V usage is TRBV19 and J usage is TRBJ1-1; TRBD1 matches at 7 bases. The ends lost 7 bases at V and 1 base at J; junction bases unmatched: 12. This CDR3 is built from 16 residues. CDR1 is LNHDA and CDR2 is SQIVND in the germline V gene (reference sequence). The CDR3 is CASMAGGTVENTEAFF. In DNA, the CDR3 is TGTGCCAGTATGGCGGGGGGGACAGTGGAGAACACTGAAGCTTTCTTT. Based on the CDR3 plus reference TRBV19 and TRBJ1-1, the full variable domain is DGGITQSPKYLFRKEGQNVTLSCEQNLNHDAMYWYRQDPGQGLRLIYYSQIVNDFQKGDIAEGYSVSREKKESFPLTVTSAQKNPTAFYLCASMAGGTVENTEAFFGQGTRLTVV.

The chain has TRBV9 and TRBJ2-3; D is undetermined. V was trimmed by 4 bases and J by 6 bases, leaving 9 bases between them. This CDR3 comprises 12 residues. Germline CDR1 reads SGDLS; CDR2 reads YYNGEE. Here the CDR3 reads CASSQQSDTQYF. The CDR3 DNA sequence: TGTGCCAGCAGCCAACAGTCGGATACGCAGTATTTT.

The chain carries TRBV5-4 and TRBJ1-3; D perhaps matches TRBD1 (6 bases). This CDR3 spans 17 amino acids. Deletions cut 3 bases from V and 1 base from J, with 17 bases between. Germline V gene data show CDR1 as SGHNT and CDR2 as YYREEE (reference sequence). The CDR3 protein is CASSSRKDSRSGNTIYF. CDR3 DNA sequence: TGTGCCAGCAGCTCAAGGAAGGACAGTAGATCTGGAAACACCATATATTTT. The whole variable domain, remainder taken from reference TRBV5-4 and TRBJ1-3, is ETGVTQSPTHLIKTRGQQVTLRCSSQSGHNTVSWYQQALGQGPQFIFQYYREEENGRGNFPPRFSGLQFPNYSSELNVNALELDDSALYLCASSSRKDSRSGNTIYFGEGSWLTVV.

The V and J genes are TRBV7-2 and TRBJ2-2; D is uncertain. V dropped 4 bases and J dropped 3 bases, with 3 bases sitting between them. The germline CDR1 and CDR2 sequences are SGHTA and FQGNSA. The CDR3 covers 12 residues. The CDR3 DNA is TGTGCCAGCAGCTCCTACACCGGGGAGCTGTTTTTT. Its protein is CASSSYTGELFF.

The CDR3 nucleotides read TGTGCCAGCAGCCCAACGGCCAGGGAACCATCTAACTATGGCTACACCTTC. The encoded protein is CASSPTAREPSNYGYTF. The V gene is TRBV7-9, the J gene TRBJ1-2; tentatively, D is TRBD1 (5 bases). The CDR3 has 17 amino acids. V dropped 5 bases and J dropped 0 bases, with 19 bases sitting between them. The germline V gene encodes CDR1 SEHNR and CDR2 FQNEAQ (reference sequence).

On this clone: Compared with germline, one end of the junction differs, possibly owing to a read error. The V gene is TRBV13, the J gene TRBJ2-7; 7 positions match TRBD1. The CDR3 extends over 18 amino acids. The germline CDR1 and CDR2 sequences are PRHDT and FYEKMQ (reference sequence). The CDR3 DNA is TGTGCCAGCAGCCCAGGACAGGCGACCGAAGAACCCTCCCACGAGCAGTACTTC. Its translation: CASSPGQATEEPSHEQYF.

The CDR3 region has the DNA TGTGCCAGCTCACCCCAGCGAGCAACTAATGAAAAACTGTTTTTT. Protein sequence: CASSPQRATNEKLFF. This chain links TRBV18 with TRBJ1-4; D is unresolved. Germline V gives CDR1 KGHSH, CDR2 LQKENI. The CDR3 covers 15 residues. The ends were cut back, 3 bases at V and 0 bases at J, with 8 bases in the middle.

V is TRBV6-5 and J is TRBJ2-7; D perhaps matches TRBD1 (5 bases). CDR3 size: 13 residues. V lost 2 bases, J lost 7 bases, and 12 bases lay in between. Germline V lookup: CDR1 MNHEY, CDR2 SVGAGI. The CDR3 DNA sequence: TGTGCCAGCAGTTACGACAGTCTAGGGGAGCAGTACTTC. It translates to CASSYDSLGEQYF.

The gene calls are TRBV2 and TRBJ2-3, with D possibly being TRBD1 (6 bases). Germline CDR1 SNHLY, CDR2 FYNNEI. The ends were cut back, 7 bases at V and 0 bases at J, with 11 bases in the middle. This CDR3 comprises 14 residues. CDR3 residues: CASNRGTSTDTQYF. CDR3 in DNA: TGTGCCAGCAATAGGGGGACGAGCACAGATACGCAGTATTTT.

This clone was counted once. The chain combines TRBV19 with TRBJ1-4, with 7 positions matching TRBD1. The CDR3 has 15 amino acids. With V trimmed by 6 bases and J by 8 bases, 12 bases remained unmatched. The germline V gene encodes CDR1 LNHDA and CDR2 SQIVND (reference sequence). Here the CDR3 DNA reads TGTGCCAGTAGGAGTTCAGGGGGGATCGGCGAAAAACTGTTTTTT. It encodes CASRSSGGIGEKLFF.